The sequence of this TCR beta chain was determined in a study of T cell changes during pregnancy in multiple sclerosis. This clone was seen a single time. Using immunoSEQ multiplex PCR, the repertoire was profiled, and TCRdb retains in-frame clones only, with some absent. The data show under 65,000 clones, with 93% seen just once and less than 5% held by the top ten. V was trimmed by 2 bases and J by 1 base, leaving 15 bases between them. Germline V gene lookup returns CDR1 SGHRS and CDR2 YFSETQ. This CDR3 comprises 16 residues. The sequence was obtained from a female donor with multiple sclerosis, enrolled in a pregnancy study. This chain joins TRBV5-1 and TRBJ2-5; possibly TRBD1 for D (6 bases). The sequenced sample was CD8+ T cells from peripheral blood mononuclear cells, obtained in the second trimester of pregnancy. CDR3 coding DNA: TGCGCCAGCAGCTTACCCAGGGGCACCATCCAAGAGACCCAGTACTTC. It is translated as CASSLPRGTIQETQYF. The variable domain in full, with the rest retrieved from reference TRBV5-1 and TRBJ2-5, is KAGVTQTPRYLIKTRGQQVTLSCSPISGHRSVSWYQQTPGQGLQFLFEYFSETQRNKGNFPGRFSGRQFSNSRSEMNVSTLELGDSALYLCASSLPRGTIQETQYFGPGTRLLVL.